A selection of T cell receptor beta chains follows, all from one sample in a study of Graves' ophthalmopathy and Graves' hyperthyroidism. TCRdb called the multiplex PCR reads again in MiXCR, with one record for every CDR3 protein. In the table there are about 400,000 distinct CDR3 sequences, around 16% of which are singletons. The sequenced sample consisted of peripheral blood. These receptors were taken from a woman aged 18 to 35 with Graves' ophthalmopathy. Each CDR3 is given with its conserved first and last residue. D genes are given only for firm matches. Size values are once, few and many counts, or a class for expanded clones, and some rows have none.

d_call	j_call	v_call	clone_size	cdr3_nt	cdr3_aa
TRBD1	TRBJ2-7	TRBV25-1	many	TGTGCCAGCAGTGACCTATCGGGACAGACCTACGAGCAGTACTTC	CASSDLSGQTYEQYF
TRBD1	TRBJ1-1	TRBV3-1	many	TGTGCCAGCAGCCAGGCGGGACAGCTGAACACTGAAGCTTTCTTT	CASSQAGQLNTEAFF
TRBD2	TRBJ2-5	TRBV7-2	many	TGTGCCAGCAGCGTGATCCAGACTAGCGGGCAAGAGACCCAGTACTTC	CASSVIQTSGQETQYF
.	TRBJ2-4	TRBV6-1	many	TGTGCCAGCAGTGAAGGGGTCCAAAACATTCAGTACTTC	CASSEGVQNIQYF
TRBD1	TRBJ1-5	TRBV2	.	TGTGCCAGCAGCGACTTAGGGACAGGCGGGTTCAATGGCCAGCATTTT	CASSDLGTGGFNGQHF
.	TRBJ2-7	TRBV6-5	many	TGTGCCAGCAGTTACGACAGCGAGCAGTACTTC	CASSYDSEQYF
TRBD1	TRBJ1-1	TRBV6-2/TRBV6-3	many	TGTGCCAGCAGTAGGGACAGGGCAGTGAACACTGAAGCTTTCTTT	CASSRDRAVNTEAFF
TRBD2	TRBJ2-7	TRBV28	many	TGTGCCAGCAGTTCCTCGGGGCTAGCGGGAGGTCCCTACGAGCAGTACTTC	CASSSSGLAGGPYEQYF
.	TRBJ2-1	TRBV7-8	.	TGTGCCAGCAGCTTAAACCCCGGGGAGAAGAATGAGCAGTTCTTC	CASSLNPGEKNEQFF
.	TRBJ2-6	TRBV10-3	many	TGTGCCATCAGTGAGTTGTTGGAGTCTGGGGCCAACGTCCTGACTTTC	CAISELLESGANVLTF
.	TRBJ1-2	TRBV12-3/TRBV12-4	.	TGTGCCAGCAGTTACCAGGGAGGGGACTATGGCTACACCTTC	CASSYQGGDYGYTF
.	TRBJ1-2	TRBV20-1	many	TGCAGTGCTAGAGATGTGGAGCTTTCTAACTATGGCTACACCTTC	CSARDVELSNYGYTF
.	TRBJ1-1	TRBV12-3/TRBV12-4	many	TGTGCCAGCAGTCCCGGCGCGGGAATCGCTGAAGCTTTCTTT	CASSPGAGIAEAFF
.	TRBJ1-1	TRBV28	many	TGTGCCAGCAGTTTGGCTGAGGTTCGGGAAGCTTTCTTT	CASSLAEVREAFF
.	TRBJ1-2	TRBV6-2/TRBV6-3	many	TGTGCCAGCAGTTACTCTCGGTATGGCTACACCTTC	CASSYSRYGYTF
.	TRBJ2-7	TRBV6-2/TRBV6-3	many	TGTGCCAGCAGTTTCACAGGGGAGGGCTCCTACGAGCAGTACTTC	CASSFTGEGSYEQYF
.	TRBJ1-1	TRBV29-1	many	TGCAGCGCCCAGCGAGGGCCGAACACTGAAGCTTTCTTT	CSAQRGPNTEAFF
TRBD1	TRBJ1-3	TRBV6-5	many	TGTGCCAGCAGTTACTCACTCAGGGGGTCTGGAAACACCATATATTTT	CASSYSLRGSGNTIYF
.	TRBJ1-1	TRBV25-1	many	TGTGCCAGCGGGTACAGGGAAAATACTGAAGCTTTCTTT	CASGYRENTEAFF
.	TRBJ2-2	TRBV4-1	many	TGCGCCAGCAGCCACCTCCCTCCGGGCGGGACCGGGGAGCTGTTTTTT	CASSHLPPGGTGELFF
.	TRBJ1-6	TRBV28	.	TGTGCCAGCTTTAAATGGCCGGCGGGGGGAAATTCACCCCTCCACTTT	CASFKWPAGGNSPLHF
.	TRBJ1-1	TRBV19	.	TGTGCCAGTAGCACACCCCCCTTGGGGAACACTGAAGCTTTCTTT	CASSTPPLGNTEAFF
.	TRBJ2-5	TRBV6-2/TRBV6-3	many	TGTGCCAGCAGTTACCCGCAGGGGCGGATCCAAGAGACCCAGTACTTC	CASSYPQGRIQETQYF
.	TRBJ1-2	TRBV3-1	many	TGTGCCAGCAGCCAAAGGCGAGCTGCTGGCTACACCTTC	CASSQRRAAGYTF
.	TRBJ2-4	TRBV6-2/TRBV6-3	.	TGTGCCAGCAGCCGCGGGTACCGAGACATTCAGTACTTC	CASSRGYRDIQYF
.	TRBJ1-3	TRBV5-1	many	TGCGCCAGCAGCTTGGGGACCATCTCTGGAAACACCATATATTTT	CASSLGTISGNTIYF
.	TRBJ2-5	TRBV12-3/TRBV12-4	many	TGTGCCAGCAGCTATGGGACATCCACCCAGTACTTC	CASSYGTSTQYF
.	TRBJ1-2	TRBV19	many	TGTGCCAGTAGTATAGACCCCGGGAGTGGCTACACCTTC	CASSIDPGSGYTF
.	TRBJ1-1	TRBV20-1	many	TGCAGTGCTAGCCGGGGTTCTGAAGCTCTCTTT	CSASRGSEALF
.	TRBJ1-3	TRBV7-2	many	TGTGCCAGCAGCGCCGGGACATCTGGAAACACCATATATTTT	CASSAGTSGNTIYF